The 31 T cell receptor beta chains below were found in one sample sequenced in a study of cytomegalovirus exposure and HLA in healthy donors. Both 60 Vbeta primers and 13 Jbeta primers went into the PCR. Sequencing was performed with immunoSEQ multiplex PCR; in TCRdb, only in-frame clones are kept and a portion is missing. The sample shows 100,000 to 150,000 clones, 60% to 80% of them seen only once. The sample consisted of PBMCs. These receptors were taken from a man aged 50 or older in good health and CMV-seropositive.

The V and J genes are TRBV9 and TRBJ2-1; 8 bases are a match to TRBD1. J lost 4 bases, V lost 4 bases, and 10 bases had no gene match. This CDR3 has 16 amino acids. Germline V gene sequence: CDR1 SGDLS, CDR2 YYNGEE. The DNA of the CDR3 is TGTGCCAGCAGCCCACGTTTAGGACAGGGTTACAATGAGCAGTTCTTC. Its translation: CASSPRLGQGYNEQFF.

The V call is TRBV28, the J call TRBJ2-3; 7 nucleotides match TRBD2. The CDR3 sequence is 11 residues long. Germline lookup yields CDR1 MDHEN and CDR2 SYDVKM. V was clipped by 6 bases and J by 6 bases; unmatched bases: 0. The DNA for the CDR3 is TGTGCCAGCAGGGGAGGGGATACGCAGTATTTT. This gives the protein CASRGGDTQYF.

The CDR3 loop reads CASSLDTLSYNEQFF. The CDR3 DNA sequence: TGCGCCAGCAGCCTGGACACCCTGTCATACAATGAGCAGTTCTTC. This chain uses TRBV10-2 with TRBJ2-1; possibly TRBD1 for D (5 bases). Trimming shortened V by 6 bases and J by 4 bases, and 16 bases separated the two germline ends. The CDR3 is 15 residues long. In germline, CDR1 is WSHSY, CDR2 SAAADI.

CDR3 coding DNA: TGTGCCAGCAGAGGGACTAGCGTATACGAGCAGTACTTC. Its protein is CASRGTSVYEQYF. The chain carries TRBV6-1 and TRBJ2-7, with 10 bases fitting TRBD2. From germline, CDR1 is MNHNS and CDR2 SASEGT. This CDR3 is built from 13 residues. V lost 6 bases to trimming and J lost 4 bases; unmatched junction nucleotides: 3.

The CDR3 spells CASSLGTDLAFF. The CDR3 nucleotides are TGTGCCAGCAGCTTAGGAACGGACTTAGCTTTCTTT. The chain combines TRBV7-2 with TRBJ1-1; unclear D gene. V gave up 1 base and J gave up 10 bases, with 10 bases separating them. The germline CDR1 and CDR2 sequences are SGHTA and FQGNSA. This CDR3 is 12 amino acids long.

This clone was found a few times. The gene calls are TRBV29-1 and TRBJ1-2; D unclear. Germline CDR1 reads SQVTM; CDR2 reads ANQGSEA. The CDR3 is 12 amino acids. The V and J ends lost 0 bases and 4 bases respectively, with 6 bases between them. CDR3 in DNA: TGCAGCGTTGAAGACGGTCCCTATGGCTACACCTTC. Translating gives CSVEDGPYGYTF.

This sequence joins TRBV5-4 and TRBJ1-2; tentatively, D is TRBD1 (5 bases). In germline, CDR1 is SGHNT, CDR2 YYREEE (reference sequence). The CDR3 is 15 residues long. Trimming removed 3 bases at V and 4 bases at J, with 16 bases between. CDR3 protein: CASSSPTDRSYGYTF. CDR3 DNA sequence: TGTGCCAGCAGCTCCCCGACAGACAGAAGCTATGGCTACACCTTC. Full variable domain (outside the CDR3, taken from reference TRBV5-4 and TRBJ1-2): ETGVTQSPTHLIKTRGQQVTLRCSSQSGHNTVSWYQQALGQGPQFIFQYYREEENGRGNFPPRFSGLQFPNYSSELNVNALELDDSALYLCASSSPTDRSYGYTFGSGTRLTVV.

The rearrangement uses TRBV4-1 and TRBJ1-2, with TRBD1 identical over 8 bases. The CDR3 has 14 amino acids. The junction had 6 bases not matched to a gene; V was cut back by 3 bases and J by 6 bases. The V gene's germline CDR1 is MGHRA and CDR2 YSYEKL. The CDR3 spells CASSHRTGPDGYTF. For the CDR3, the DNA is TGCGCCAGCAGCCATAGGACAGGGCCCGATGGCTACACCTTC.

V and J are TRBV5-4 and TRBJ2-7, with 7 bases lining up with TRBD1. V was pared by 0 bases and J by 2 bases, with 5 bases of the junction left unmatched. In germline, CDR1 is SGHNT, CDR2 YYREEE (reference sequence). This CDR3 is 15 amino acids long. The CDR3 DNA sequence: TGTGCCAGCAGCTTGGGACAGGGATCCCCCTACGAGCAGTACTTC. Protein sequence: CASSLGQGSPYEQYF.

V is TRBV28 and J is TRBJ2-1; 10 bases are a match to TRBD1. V was clipped by 5 bases and J by 8 bases; unmatched bases: 6. The CDR3 consists of 14 residues. Germline V gene lookup returns CDR1 MDHEN and CDR2 SYDVKM. In nucleotides, the CDR3 is TGTGCCAGCAGTCCCGGGACAGGGGTCTATGAGCAGTTCTTC. Translating gives CASSPGTGVYEQFF.

This clone has more than one count but fewer than ten. Other DNA sequences in the sample encode the same CDR3. The chain uses TRBV18 and TRBJ1-1, with D possibly TRBD1 on 6 matching bases. The CDR3 has 13 amino acids. V was trimmed by 4 bases and J by 1 base, leaving 7 bases between them. In germline, CDR1 is KGHSH, CDR2 LQKENI. CDR3: CASSQGQNTEAFF. The CDR3 nucleotides read TGTGCCAGCTCACAGGGACAGAACACTGAAGCTTTCTTT. Together with reference TRBV18 and TRBJ1-1, the CDR3 gives the full variable domain: NAGVMQNPRHLVRRRGQEARLRCSPMKGHSHVYWYRQLPEEGLKFMVYLQKENIIDESGMPKERFSAEFPKEGPSILRIQQVVRGDSAAYFCASSQGQNTEAFFGQGTRLTVV.

The V call is TRBV2, the J call TRBJ1-3; 9 bases align to TRBD1. J gave up 2 bases and V 5 bases, and 4 bases lay outside the gene matches. Germline lookup yields CDR1 SNHLY and CDR2 FYNNEI. This CDR3 comprises 15 residues. CDR3 region: CASSKQGAPGNTIYF. In DNA, the CDR3 is TGTGCCAGCAGTAAACAGGGGGCGCCTGGAAACACCATATATTTT. Together with reference TRBV2 and TRBJ1-3, the CDR3 gives the full variable domain: EPEVTQTPSHQVTQMGQEVILRCVPISNHLYFYWYRQILGQKVEFLVSFYNNEISEKSEIFDDQFSVERPDGSNFTLKIRSTKLEDSAMYFCASSKQGAPGNTIYFGEGSWLTVV.

The rearrangement joins TRBV5-1 to TRBJ2-1; perhaps TRBD1 as D (5 bases). V dropped 2 bases and J dropped 4 bases, with 7 bases sitting between them. Germline V gene data show CDR1 as SGHRS and CDR2 as YFSETQ. The CDR3 covers 13 residues. Here the CDR3 reads CASSLRQYNEQFF. The DNA of the CDR3 is TGCGCCAGCAGCTTAAGACAGTACAATGAGCAGTTCTTC.

This chain connects TRBV28 to TRBJ1-2; no firm D call. The CDR3 contains 16 residues. V was clipped by 6 bases and J by 3 bases, with 20 bases between them. The germline CDR1 and CDR2 sequences are MDHEN and SYDVKM. The CDR3 reads CASSSPPETYHYGYTF. CDR3 DNA: TGTGCCAGCAGCTCCCCTCCCGAGACATACCACTATGGCTACACCTTC.

The chain combines TRBV5-1 with TRBJ1-2; TRBD1 agrees at 10 bases. V lost 4 bases, J lost 8 bases, and 5 bases stayed unmatched. The CDR3 is 13 residues long. Germline V lookup: CDR1 SGHRS, CDR2 YFSETQ. CDR3 bases: TGCGCCAGCAGCACATGGGGACAGGGGGGCTACACCTTC. Translating it yields CASSTWGQGGYTF.

This sequence joins TRBV6-5 and TRBJ1-2, with 9 positions matching TRBD1. The length of the CDR3 is 13 residues. Germline V gives CDR1 MNHEY, CDR2 SVGAGI. V lost 6 bases, J lost 7 bases, and 6 bases stayed unmatched. Here the CDR3 DNA reads TGTGCCAGCAGGACAGGGGGGGCATCTGGCTACACCTTC. Its translation: CASRTGGASGYTF.

This sequence joins TRBV2 and TRBJ2-4, with D unresolved. V gave up 8 bases and J gave up 9 bases, with 14 bases separating them. Germline-derived CDR1 and CDR2 are SNHLY and FYNNEI. The CDR3 consists of 12 residues. CDR3 sequence reads: CASPNTVFIQYF. CDR3 nucleotide sequence: TGTGCCAGCCCTAATACCGTTTTCATTCAGTACTTC.

The chain combines TRBV2 with TRBJ2-3, with 7 nucleotides matching TRBD2. The germline gives CDR1 SNHLY, CDR2 FYNNEI. V shed 5 bases, J shed 0 bases, and the junction held 5 bases outside the gene matches. The CDR3 is made up of 15 amino acids. The CDR3 DNA follows: TGTGCCAGCAGTAGAAATAGCGGGAGCACAGATACGCAGTATTTT. Translation gives CASSRNSGSTDTQYF.

In its sample, this clone was seen a few times. The gene calls are TRBV18 and TRBJ2-1; TRBD2 aligns across 7 bases. This CDR3 has 14 residues. Germline V gives CDR1 KGHSH, CDR2 LQKENI. With V trimmed by 2 bases and J by 7 bases, 5 bases remained unmatched. The CDR3 loop reads CASSPAGALNEQFF. CDR3 nucleotide sequence: TGTGCCAGCTCACCAGCGGGAGCCCTAAATGAGCAGTTCTTC.

This clone came up once. The chain recombines TRBV28 with TRBJ2-7; possibly TRBD1 for D (6 bases). This CDR3 has 14 residues. Germline assignment: CDR1 MDHEN and CDR2 SYDVKM. Trimming shortened V by 7 bases and J by 3 bases, and 16 bases separated the two germline ends. CDR3 sequence reads: CASIPTGKVYEQYF. For the CDR3, the DNA is TGTGCCAGCATCCCCACAGGGAAGGTCTACGAGCAGTACTTC.

CDR3 loop: CASSSRLAGGQETQYF. The CDR3 nucleotides read TGTGCCAGCAGTTCTAGACTAGCGGGGGGCCAAGAGACCCAGTACTTC. This rearrangement joins TRBV6-5 to TRBJ2-5, with TRBD2 matching 13 bases. V trimming: 4 bases; J trimming: 1 base; junction bases outside the gene matches: 3. The CDR3 contains 16 residues. The germline gives CDR1 MNHEY, CDR2 SVGAGI.

V gene TRBV4-3 combines with J gene TRBJ2-7; TRBD1 matches at 7 bases. After removal of 0 bases from V and 2 bases from J, the junction contained 13 bases not matched to a gene. CDR3 length equals 18 residues. Germline V CDR1 and CDR2: LGHNA, YSLEER. CDR3 DNA: TGCGCCAGCAGCCAAGATGAAGGCAGGGGGATCGAACCCTACGAGCAGTACTTC. Its translation is CASSQDEGRGIEPYEQYF.

The chain combines TRBV9 with TRBJ2-7; 7 nucleotides agree with TRBD2. With 3 bases clipped from V and 1 base from J, the junction kept 7 bases outside the gene matches. Germline CDR1 SGDLS, CDR2 YYNGEE. The CDR3 runs 15 residues. The CDR3 region has the DNA TGTGCCAGCAGCGCCAGTGGGAGGGGATCCTACGAGCAGTACTTC. Its protein product is CASSASGRGSYEQYF.

The chain is built from TRBV2 and TRBJ2-1; 12 nucleotides agree with TRBD2. V lost 4 bases to trimming and J lost 8 bases; unmatched junction nucleotides: 9. Germline CDR1 and CDR2: SNHLY and FYNNEI. CDR3 size: 16 residues. This chain's CDR3 is CASSAGLAGGPDEQFF. Here the CDR3 DNA reads TGTGCCAGCAGTGCGGGGCTAGCGGGAGGGCCGGATGAGCAGTTCTTC. Together with reference TRBV2 and TRBJ2-1, the CDR3 gives the full variable domain: EPEVTQTPSHQVTQMGQEVILRCVPISNHLYFYWYRQILGQKVEFLVSFYNNEISEKSEIFDDQFSVERPDGSNFTLKIRSTKLEDSAMYFCASSAGLAGGPDEQFFGPGTRLTVL.

The V and J genes are TRBV29-1 and TRBJ1-2; 8 bases line up with TRBD1. Trimming took 5 bases from V and 6 from J; bases not matched to a gene: 14. Germline CDR1 is SQVTM and CDR2 is ANQGSEA. The CDR3 is made up of 15 amino acids. The CDR3 nucleotides are TGCAGCGTTTTGACAGGGGTCGACCTATTGGATGGCTACACCTTC. Amino acid sequence: CSVLTGVDLLDGYTF.

The chain recombines TRBV25-1 with TRBJ2-5, with D maybe TRBD1 (5 bases). The germline CDR1 and CDR2 sequences are MGHDK and SYGVNS. The CDR3 consists of 15 residues. Trimming removed 2 bases from V and 5 bases from J, with 15 bases in between. CDR3 nucleotides: TGTGCCAGCAGTGAAAAGGTCAGGGTAAGGGAGACCCAGTACTTC. Translated, it gives CASSEKVRVRETQYF.

The chain combines TRBV10-2 with TRBJ1-1; the D is unclear. Germline V gene lookup returns CDR1 WSHSY and CDR2 SAAADI. The CDR3 contains 15 residues. Trimming left V 10 bases short and J 5 bases short, with 23 bases between. The CDR3 spells CATSSTPRRGTEAFF. The CDR3 DNA reads TGCGCCACCTCTTCCACCCCCCGGAGAGGGACTGAAGCTTTCTTT.

The gene calls are TRBV7-8 and TRBJ2-3; 11 nucleotides align to TRBD2. Trimming removed 6 bases from V and 7 bases from J; junction bases left unmatched: 12. Per the germline V gene, CDR1 is SGHVS and CDR2 is FQNEAQ. The CDR3 extends over 16 amino acids. The CDR3 DNA sequence: TGTGCCAGCAGACCGACTAGCGGGACGATTAGGAATACGCAGTATTTT. It specifies CASRPTSGTIRNTQYF. Drawing the rest from reference TRBV7-8 and TRBJ2-3, the complete variable domain is GAGVSQSPRYKVAKRGQDVALRCDPISGHVSLFWYQQALGQGPEFLTYFQNEAQLDKSGLPSDRFFAERPEGSVSTLKIQRTQQEDSAVYLCASRPTSGTIRNTQYFGPGTRLTVL.

The rearrangement joins TRBV6-5 to TRBJ2-1; D is perhaps TRBD2 (6 bases). Germline V gene data show CDR1 as MNHEY and CDR2 as SVGAGI. Trimming pared 2 bases from V and 4 bases from J, leaving 12 bases between. This CDR3 spans 15 amino acids. The chain's CDR3 is CASSYTGVGYNEQFF. The DNA of the CDR3 is TGTGCCAGCAGTTACACGGGAGTGGGGTACAATGAGCAGTTCTTC.

CDR3: CASSSSGQLSYEQYF. The CDR3 bases are TGTGCCAGTAGTTCCTCGGGACAGTTATCCTACGAGCAGTACTTC. The chain links TRBV19 to TRBJ2-7; 7 nucleotides line up with TRBD1. Germline V CDR1 and CDR2: LNHDA, SQIVND (reference sequence). J lost 1 base, V lost 5 bases, and 8 bases had no gene match. This CDR3 comprises 15 residues.

There are a few counts of this clone. The chain is built from TRBV28 and TRBJ2-1; TRBD2 matches 9 bases. In germline, CDR1 is MDHEN, CDR2 SYDVKM. The V segment lost 3 bases and the J segment 10 bases; nucleotides outside the gene matches: 10. The CDR3 length is 15 residues. The CDR3 protein is CASSFFSGRLGEQFF. CDR3 coding DNA: TGTGCCAGCAGTTTTTTTAGCGGGAGACTAGGGGAGCAGTTCTTC.